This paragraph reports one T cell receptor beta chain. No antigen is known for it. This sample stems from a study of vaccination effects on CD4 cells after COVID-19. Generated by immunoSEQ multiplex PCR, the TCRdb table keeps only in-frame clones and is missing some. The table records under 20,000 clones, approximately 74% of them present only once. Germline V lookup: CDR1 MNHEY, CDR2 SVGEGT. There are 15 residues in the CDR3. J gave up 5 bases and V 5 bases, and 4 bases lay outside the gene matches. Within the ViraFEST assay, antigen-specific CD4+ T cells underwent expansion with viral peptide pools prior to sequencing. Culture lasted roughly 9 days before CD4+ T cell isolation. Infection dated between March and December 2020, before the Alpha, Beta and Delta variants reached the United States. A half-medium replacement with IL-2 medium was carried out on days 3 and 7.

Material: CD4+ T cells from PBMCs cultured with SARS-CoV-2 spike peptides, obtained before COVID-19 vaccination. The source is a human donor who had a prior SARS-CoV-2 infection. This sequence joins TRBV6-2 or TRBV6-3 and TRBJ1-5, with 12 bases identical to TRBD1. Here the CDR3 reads CASSTRDRGHQPQHF. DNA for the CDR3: TGTGCCAGCAGTACCCGGGACAGGGGGCATCAGCCCCAGCATTTT.